This T cell receptor beta chain was documented in a study of blood T cell repertoires in COVID-19. Overall study: The United States, Italy and Spain supplied acute and convalescent COVID-19 samples. Sample material is recorded as cDNA or gDNA derived from T cells, B-cell-depleted T cells, or PBMCs.

Original handling: Estimated nucleated cell counts came from reference gene primer amplification. Profiled with immunoSEQ multiplex PCR; TCRdb holds only in-frame clones, not every one. For V, J and clone size, that table is used; D and trimming come from the DNA. The sample lists 170,000 or so clones, around nine tenths occurring once. The source material was peripheral blood. The clonotype was recovered from a man aged 35-49 years with active or convalescent COVID-19.

CDR3 sequence (DNA): TGTGCCAGCAGCCTTCGGACAGGGGCAACTAATGAAAAACTGTTTTTT. This sequence encodes CASSLRTGATNEKLFF. This chain links TRBV14 with TRBJ1-4, with 9 bases identical to TRBD1. The CDR3 is made up of 16 amino acids. Germline CDR1 reads SGHDN; CDR2 reads FVKESK. The trim removed 4 bases at V and 0 bases at J, leaving 3 bases unmatched.